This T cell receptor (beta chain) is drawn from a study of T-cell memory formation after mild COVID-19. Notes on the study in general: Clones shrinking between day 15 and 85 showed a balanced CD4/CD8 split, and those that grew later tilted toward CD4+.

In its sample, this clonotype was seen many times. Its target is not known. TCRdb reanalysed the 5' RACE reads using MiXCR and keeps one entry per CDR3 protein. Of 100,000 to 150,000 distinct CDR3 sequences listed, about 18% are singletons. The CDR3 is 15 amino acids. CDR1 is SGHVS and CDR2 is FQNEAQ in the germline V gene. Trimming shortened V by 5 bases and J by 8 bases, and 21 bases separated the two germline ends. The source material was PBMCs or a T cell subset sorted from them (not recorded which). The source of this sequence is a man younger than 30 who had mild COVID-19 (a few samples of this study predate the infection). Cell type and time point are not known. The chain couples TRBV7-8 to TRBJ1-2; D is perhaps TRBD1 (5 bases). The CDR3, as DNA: TGTGCCAGCAGCCCGCGAAGGGAGGGGCCTAAAGGCTACACCTTC. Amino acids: CASSPRREGPKGYTF.